This passage covers 24 T cell receptor beta chains from one sample sequenced in a study of blood T cell repertoires in COVID-19. Produced via immunoSEQ multiplex PCR; TCRdb's table is partial and in-frame only. The data hold approximately 440,000 clones, with about nine tenths observed a single time. The sequenced sample consisted of PBMCs or T cells enriched from blood (not recorded which). The receptor set was obtained from a woman under 30 who had recovered from COVID-19.

The chain links TRBV7-9 to TRBJ1-2, with 7 bases that match TRBD1. There are 14 residues in the CDR3. Trimming removed 3 bases from V and 4 bases from J; junction bases left unmatched: 5. CDR1 and CDR2 (germline): SEHNR, FQNEAQ (reference sequence). Written as DNA, the CDR3 is TGTGCCAGCAGCTTTCGACAGGGAGGCTATGGCTACACCTTC. The encoded protein is CASSFRQGGYGYTF.

The chain is built from TRBV5-1 and TRBJ2-3, with a tentative D call TRBD2 (5 bases). This CDR3 is built from 14 residues. V lost 0 bases, J lost 5 bases, and 10 bases lay in between. CDR1 SGHRS and CDR2 YFSETQ come from the germline V gene. The CDR3 sequence is CASSLAGRGDTQYF. The CDR3 nucleotides read TGCGCCAGCAGCTTGGCCGGACGGGGAGATACGCAGTATTTT.

This clone occurred a few times. V and J are TRBV19 and TRBJ2-1, with D possibly being TRBD2 (6 bases). The germline CDR1 and CDR2 sequences are LNHDA and SQIVND (reference sequence). V lost 3 bases to trimming and J lost 10 bases, with 19 bases between them. The CDR3 is 15 amino acids. This chain's CDR3 is CASSIFRREGNEQFF. In nucleotides, the CDR3 is TGTGCCAGTAGTATTTTCAGGAGGGAAGGTAACGAGCAGTTCTTC. Combining the CDR3 with reference TRBV19 and TRBJ2-1 gives the whole variable domain DGGITQSPKYLFRKEGQNVTLSCEQNLNHDAMYWYRQDPGQGLRLIYYSQIVNDFQKGDIAEGYSVSREKKESFPLTVTSAQKNPTAFYLCASSIFRREGNEQFFGPGTRLTVL.

This clone was counted a single time. The chain uses TRBV27 and TRBJ2-4; TRBD1 agrees at 11 bases. The CDR3 has 13 amino acids. V lost 8 bases, J lost 7 bases, and 4 bases stayed unmatched. From germline, CDR1 is MNHEY and CDR2 SMNVEV (reference sequence). CDR3 in amino acids: CASRGTGGNIQYF. The CDR3, as DNA: TGTGCCAGCCGAGGGACAGGGGGTAACATTCAGTACTTC.

The chain is built from TRBV14 and TRBJ1-6; possibly TRBD1 for D (6 bases). V dropped 5 bases and J dropped 9 bases, with 11 bases sitting between them. The CDR3 contains 13 residues. From germline, CDR1 is SGHDN and CDR2 FVKESK. The CDR3 here is CASSTLGGSPLHF. Here the CDR3 DNA reads TGTGCCAGCAGCACTTTAGGGGGTTCACCCCTCCACTTT.

This clone was detected a few times. The chain couples TRBV21-1 to TRBJ2-7; the D call in the table, TRBD1, was not verified against the DNA. TRBV21-1 is annotated as a pseudogene. The CDR3 totals 14 residues. For the CDR3, the DNA is TGTGCCAGCAGCAAGGGACACAGGGTACACGAGCAGTACTTC. The encoded protein is CASSKGHRVHEQYF.

CDR3 nucleotides: TGTGCCACCAGTGATGCGACACCGAACACTGAAGCTTTCTTT. It is translated as CATSDATPNTEAFF. The V and J genes are TRBV24-1 and TRBJ1-1, with unresolved D. This CDR3 comprises 14 residues. With 3 bases removed from V and 1 base from J, the gap between germline ends came to 8 bases. Germline V gene data show CDR1 as KGHDR and CDR2 as SFDVKD.

This sequence joins TRBV5-1 and TRBJ2-5; 10 bases are a match to TRBD2. This CDR3 region has 13 residues. Looked up from germline, CDR1 is SGHRS and CDR2 is YFSETQ. V lost 7 bases to trimming and J lost 2 bases; unmatched junction nucleotides: 2. CDR3 loop: CASQLAGQETQYF. Written as DNA, the CDR3 is TGCGCCAGCCAACTAGCGGGGCAAGAGACCCAGTACTTC. The whole variable domain, filled in from reference TRBV5-1 and TRBJ2-5, reads KAGVTQTPRYLIKTRGQQVTLSCSPISGHRSVSWYQQTPGQGLQFLFEYFSETQRNKGNFPGRFSGRQFSNSRSEMNVSTLELGDSALYLCASQLAGQETQYFGPGTRLLVL.

In DNA form, the CDR3 reads TGTGCCTGGAAACAGGGACCCAGCTATGGCTACACCTTC. Its translation is CAWKQGPSYGYTF. The chain joins TRBV30 to TRBJ1-2, with D perhaps TRBD1 (6 bases). CDR1 GTSNPN and CDR2 SVGIG come from the germline V gene (reference sequence). V was pared by 4 bases and J by 4 bases, with 13 bases between. The CDR3 is 13 residues long.

The chain joins TRBV6-1 to TRBJ1-4; maybe TRBD1 (5 bases). Germline-derived CDR1 and CDR2 are MNHNS and SASEGT. The CDR3 spans 16 residues. Trimming left V 4 bases short and J 4 bases short, with 16 bases between. The DNA for the CDR3 is TGTGCCAGCAGTGCATTGTTGGACACTCGTAATGAAAAACTGTTTTTT. This encodes CASSALLDTRNEKLFF.

This chain joins TRBV2 and TRBJ1-2; the match to TRBD1 covers 8 bases. The CDR3 is 16 residues long. CDR1 and CDR2 (germline): SNHLY, FYNNEI. V shed 3 bases and J 2 bases; nucleotides not matched to a gene: 8. The CDR3 DNA reads TGTGCCAGCAGTGACACCGGACAGGGCCGGAACTATGGCTACACCTTC. It specifies CASSDTGQGRNYGYTF.

The chain joins TRBV18 to TRBJ1-2; TRBD1 agrees at 8 bases. CDR1 KGHSH and CDR2 LQKENI come from the germline V gene. This CDR3 has 15 amino acids. V dropped 0 bases and J dropped 8; count of bases not matched to a gene: 8. The CDR3 region is CASSPPDEDRDGYTF. CDR3 DNA: TGTGCCAGCTCACCACCTGACGAGGACAGGGACGGCTACACCTTC.

The chain links TRBV6-4 to TRBJ1-4; TRBD1 is a possible D gene (5 bases). V was pared by 6 bases and J by 3 bases, with 17 bases between. This CDR3 contains 16 residues. The germline CDR1 and CDR2 sequences are MRHNA and SNTAGT. The CDR3, as DNA: TGTGCCAGCAGCCAAGAGGGAGGGGACTCTAATGAAAAACTGTTTTTT. It translates to CASSQEGGDSNEKLFF.

The rearrangement joins TRBV4-1 to TRBJ2-5; D gene ambiguous. Trimming left V 0 bases short and J 1 base short, with 6 bases between. The germline gives CDR1 MGHRA, CDR2 YSYEKL. This CDR3 is 14 amino acids long. The CDR3 coding sequence is TGCGCCAGCAGCCAAGACTACTCCCAAGAGACCCAGTACTTC. It yields the protein CASSQDYSQETQYF.

The chain is built from TRBV6-1 and TRBJ2-1; 9 bases agree with TRBD2. The CDR3 runs to 16 residues. J lost 8 bases, V lost 0 bases, and 8 bases had no gene match. The germline CDR1 and CDR2 sequences are MNHNS and SASEGT. The CDR3 DNA sequence: TGTGCCAGCAGTGAAGCTGTTAGCGGGGGCTTCGATGAGCAGTTCTTC. The encoded protein is CASSEAVSGGFDEQFF.

J is TRBJ2-1 and V is TRBV5-4, with 9 bases matching TRBD1. The CDR3 sequence is 18 residues long. The V gene's germline CDR1 is SGHNT and CDR2 YYREEE (reference sequence). After removal of 3 bases from V and 5 bases from J, the junction contained 15 bases not matched to a gene. CDR3 loop: CASSSKGRGTGINNEQFF. The CDR3 nucleotides are TGTGCCAGCAGCTCCAAAGGTCGAGGGACAGGGATTAACAATGAGCAGTTCTTC.

The chain uses TRBV21-1 and TRBJ2-6; the table calls TRBD1, which could not be checked here. TRBV21-1 is a pseudogene segment. The CDR3 has 19 residues. CDR3 sequence reads: CASSSQEGAYLSGANVLTF. DNA of the CDR3: TGTGCCAGCAGCTCTCAAGAGGGGGCCTATTTATCTGGGGCCAACGTCCTGACTTTC.

V is TRBV19 and J is TRBJ1-1; TRBD1 agrees at 7 bases. Germline values: CDR1 LNHDA, CDR2 SQIVND (reference sequence). The V and J ends lost 5 bases and 2 bases, in that order; junction bases with no gene match: 8. The CDR3 has 15 residues. CDR3 bases: TGTGCCAGTAGTGACCCGGGACAGACTAACACTGAAGCTTTCTTT. Its protein product is CASSDPGQTNTEAFF.

Only one count was recorded for this clone. This rearrangement joins TRBV28 to TRBJ1-2; 7 bases match TRBD1. With V trimmed by 2 bases and J by 4 bases, 7 bases remained unmatched. CDR1 and CDR2 from the germline V gene are MDHEN and SYDVKM. CDR3 length: 15 amino acids. CDR3 sequence reads: CASSLGGQSPYGYTF. The DNA for the CDR3 is TGTGCCAGCAGTTTAGGGGGACAGTCCCCCTATGGCTACACCTTC.

The chain recombines TRBV28 with TRBJ1-6, with TRBD1 as a possible D gene (6 bases). This CDR3 is built from 14 residues. CDR1 and CDR2 from the germline V gene are MDHEN and SYDVKM. The V end lost 7 bases, the J end lost 10 bases, and 17 bases lay between the germline ends. The CDR3 DNA sequence: TGTGCCAGCACCCAAACTGGGGGCTGGTCACCCCTCCACTTT. Its translation: CASTQTGGWSPLHF.

The gene calls are TRBV2 and TRBJ1-1, with D unresolved. The CDR3 runs 17 residues. The germline gives CDR1 SNHLY, CDR2 FYNNEI. The V gene lost 0 bases and the J gene lost 1 base, with 15 bases spanning the gap. The CDR3, as DNA: TGTGCCAGCAGTGAAGCTCGATTTGGCGGCAGGAACACTGAAGCTTTCTTT. Translation: CASSEARFGGRNTEAFF.

This chain links TRBV2 with TRBJ1-5; possible D gene TRBD1, 6 bases. Germline assignment: CDR1 SNHLY and CDR2 FYNNEI. This CDR3 contains 16 residues. V was pared by 5 bases and J by 0 bases, with 14 bases between. CDR3 nucleotides: TGTGCCAGCAGTTCCTCCGGACAGTATAGCAATCAGCCCCAGCATTTT. Its translation is CASSSSGQYSNQPQHF. The entire variable domain, with the rest obtained from reference TRBV2 and TRBJ1-5, is as follows: EPEVTQTPSHQVTQMGQEVILRCVPISNHLYFYWYRQILGQKVEFLVSFYNNEISEKSEIFDDQFSVERPDGSNFTLKIRSTKLEDSAMYFCASSSSGQYSNQPQHFGDGTRLSIL.

The chain joins TRBV9 to TRBJ2-2; the D gene is possibly TRBD1 (7 bases). Germline CDR1 SGDLS, CDR2 YYNGEE. This CDR3 is built from 17 residues. The ends were cut back, 8 bases at V and 5 bases at J, with 25 bases in the middle. DNA of the CDR3: TGTGCCAGTCGCCGGGGTGCGGCAGGGGGGACTACCGGGGAGCTGTTTTTT. It specifies CASRRGAAGGTTGELFF.

The chain employs TRBV7-2 and TRBJ1-6; D gene unclear. The CDR3 sequence is 12 residues long. Germline V lookup: CDR1 SGHTA, CDR2 FQGNSA. Trimming left V 4 bases short and J 14 bases short, with 12 bases between. CDR3 sequence reads: CASSSNLGSLHF. CDR3 DNA: TGTGCCAGCAGCTCGAATCTCGGGTCCCTCCACTTT.